The sample holds one count of the clone carrying this TCR beta chain. Other DNA sequences in the sample encode the same CDR3. Data came from immunoSEQ multiplex PCR; TCRdb stores just in-frame clones and leaves some out. The top ten clones hold around 6% of a sample with approximately 80,000 clones, more than 70% of them seen once. This record comes from a study of control samples from healthy donors and cancer patients. Sequencing was carried out using blood. This receptor was taken from a woman aged 45 to 65 in good health.

In nucleotides, the CDR3 is TGTGCCAGCAGCTTAGGACCCTCTGGGGCCAACGTCCTGACTTTC. It is translated as CASSLGPSGANVLTF. The chain is built from TRBV7-2 and TRBJ2-6; D remains ambiguous. There are 15 residues in the CDR3. The V end was cut by 1 base, the J end by 0 bases, with 4 bases between. Germline lookup yields CDR1 SGHTA and CDR2 FQGNSA.